Listed here are 4 T cell receptor beta chains from one sample, sequenced in a study of blood T cell repertoires in COVID-19. TCRdb's copy holds only in-frame clones and misses some; the assay was immunoSEQ multiplex PCR. Counted here are approximately 410,000 clones, more than 80% occurring once; the ten biggest clones make up 1.4%. The source material was peripheral blood. All receptors derive from a woman aged 25 to 39 with active or convalescent COVID-19.

The J gene is TRBJ2-7, the V gene TRBV5-1; TRBD1 aligns across 7 bases. Germline V gives CDR1 SGHRS, CDR2 YFSETQ. The CDR3 contains 16 residues. Trimming at V came to 0 bases and at J to 1 base, leaving 7 bases not matched to a gene. The CDR3 DNA follows: TGCGCCAGCAGCTTGGACACAGGGGTCCCGTCCTACGAGCAGTACTTC. Translation: CASSLDTGVPSYEQYF. Combining the CDR3 with reference TRBV5-1 and TRBJ2-7 gives the whole variable domain KAGVTQTPRYLIKTRGQQVTLSCSPISGHRSVSWYQQTPGQGLQFLFEYFSETQRNKGNFPGRFSGRQFSNSRSEMNVSTLELGDSALYLCASSLDTGVPSYEQYFGPGTRLTVT.

This chain connects TRBV3-1 (or the pseudogene TRBV3-2) to TRBJ1-2; no reliable D call. Germline loops: CDR1 LGHDT, CDR2 YNNKEL (reference sequence). This CDR3 is 12 amino acids long. The V and J ends lost 1 base and 14 bases respectively, with 14 bases between them. The CDR3 DNA sequence: TGTGCCAGCAGCCAAGGCGGGTTTTCTTGGACCTTC. Amino acids: CASSQGGFSWTF.

The chain couples TRBV3-1 (or the pseudogene TRBV3-2) to TRBJ1-6, with 10 bases fitting TRBD1. V was pared by 4 bases and J by 8 bases, with 8 bases of the junction left unmatched. The germline V gene has CDR1 LGHDT and CDR2 YNNKEL (reference sequence). The CDR3 sequence is 16 residues long. The CDR3 here is CASSRETGGVYSPLHF. The DNA of the CDR3 is TGTGCCAGCAGCCGAGAGACAGGGGGCGTTTATTCACCCCTCCACTTT.

The rearrangement uses TRBV19 and TRBJ1-2; TRBD1 matches 7 bases. Germline V gene lookup returns CDR1 LNHDA and CDR2 SQIVND (reference sequence). CDR3 length: 16 amino acids. V lost 3 bases, J lost 6 bases, and 13 bases stayed unmatched. CDR3 sequence reads: CASSIRDRRPSDGYTF. Here the CDR3 DNA reads TGTGCCAGTAGTATCCGGGACAGACGCCCTTCGGATGGCTACACCTTC.